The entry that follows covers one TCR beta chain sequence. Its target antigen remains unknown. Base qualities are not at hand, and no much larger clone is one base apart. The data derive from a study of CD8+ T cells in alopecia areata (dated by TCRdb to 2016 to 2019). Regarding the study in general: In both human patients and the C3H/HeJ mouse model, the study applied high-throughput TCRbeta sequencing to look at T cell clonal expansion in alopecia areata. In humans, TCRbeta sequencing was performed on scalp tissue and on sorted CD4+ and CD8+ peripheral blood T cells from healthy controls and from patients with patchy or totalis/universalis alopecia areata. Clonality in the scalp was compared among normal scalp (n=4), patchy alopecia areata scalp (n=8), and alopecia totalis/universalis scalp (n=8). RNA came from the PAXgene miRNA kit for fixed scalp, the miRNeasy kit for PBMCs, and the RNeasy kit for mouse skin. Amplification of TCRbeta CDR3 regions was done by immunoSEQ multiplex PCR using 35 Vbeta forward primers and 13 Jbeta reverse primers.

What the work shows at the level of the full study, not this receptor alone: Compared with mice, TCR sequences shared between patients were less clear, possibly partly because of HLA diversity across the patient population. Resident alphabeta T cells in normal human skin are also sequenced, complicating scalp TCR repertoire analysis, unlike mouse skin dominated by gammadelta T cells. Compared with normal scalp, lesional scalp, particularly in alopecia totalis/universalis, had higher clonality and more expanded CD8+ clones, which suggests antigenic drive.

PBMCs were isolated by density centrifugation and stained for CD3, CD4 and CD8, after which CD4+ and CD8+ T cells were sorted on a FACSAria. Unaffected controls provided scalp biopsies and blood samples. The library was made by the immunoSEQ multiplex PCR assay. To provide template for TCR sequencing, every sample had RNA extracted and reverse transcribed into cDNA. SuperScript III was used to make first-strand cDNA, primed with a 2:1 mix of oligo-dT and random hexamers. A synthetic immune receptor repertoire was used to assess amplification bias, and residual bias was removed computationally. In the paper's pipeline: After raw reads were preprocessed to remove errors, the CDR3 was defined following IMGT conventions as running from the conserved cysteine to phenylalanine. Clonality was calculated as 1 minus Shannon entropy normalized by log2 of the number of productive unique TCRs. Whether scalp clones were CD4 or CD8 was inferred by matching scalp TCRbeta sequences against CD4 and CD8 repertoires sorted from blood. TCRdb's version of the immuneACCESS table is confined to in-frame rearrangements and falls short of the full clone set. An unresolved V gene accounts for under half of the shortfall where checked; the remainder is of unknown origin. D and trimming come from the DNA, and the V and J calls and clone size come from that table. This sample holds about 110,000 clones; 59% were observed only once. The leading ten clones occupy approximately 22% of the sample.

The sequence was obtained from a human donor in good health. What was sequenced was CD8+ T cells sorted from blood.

Here the CDR3 is given as CASSRDYETQYF. The DNA sequence is as follows: TGTGCCAGCTCCAGGGACTATGAGACCCAGTACTTC. This sequence uses TRBV13 and TRBJ2-5; a stretch of 7 junction bases matches TRBD2. Taken from cysteine to phenylalanine, the CDR3 has 12 residues. The retained sequence is limited to the CDR3, 36 bases, with the frame set at the first base. For CDR1 and CDR2, the germline V gene (reference sequence) lists PRHDT and FYEKMQ. Clipping removes 8 bases from V and 5 bases from J, with 5 as the unmatched junction base count.